One and the same sample provided the 14 T cell receptor beta chains below, sequenced in a study of glioma-infiltrating T cells. Using RNA template, CDR3s of TCR alpha and beta were amplified with iRepertoire arm-PCR. TCRdb processed the multiplex PCR reads anew with MiXCR; each CDR3 protein has one entry. In the table there are tens of thousands of distinct CDR3 sequences, roughly 40% of which are singletons. The specimen sequenced was glioma tissue, nonneoplastic brain tissue, or PBMCs (not recorded which). These receptors were obtained from a human donor with low-grade glioma or glioblastoma, undergoing nonglioma brain surgery, or in good health (not recorded which).

This clonotype was detected a few times. V and J are TRBV5-6 and TRBJ1-1, with D possibly being TRBD1 (5 bases). The CDR3 covers 14 residues. In germline, CDR1 is SGHDT, CDR2 YYEEEE. Trimming removed 4 bases at V and 5 bases at J, with 15 bases between. DNA of the CDR3: TGTGCCAGCAGCCCTGGTGGGGGATTGACTGAAGCTTTCTTT. Its protein is CASSPGGGLTEAFF.

This clonotype was detected a few times. The V gene is TRBV29-1, the J gene TRBJ2-7; 11 nucleotides agree with TRBD1. Trimming cost V 1 base and J 5 bases; bases outside gene matches: 1. The germline CDR1 and CDR2 sequences are SQVTM and ANQGSEA. CDR3 size: 13 residues. The DNA for the CDR3 is TGCAGCGTTGAAGGGACAGGGGGCAACGAGCAGTACTTC. It encodes CSVEGTGGNEQYF.

Many counts were recorded for this clonotype. V usage is TRBV7-9 and J usage is TRBJ2-5, with D perhaps TRBD1 (5 bases). Trimming left V 4 bases short and J 4 bases short, with 13 bases between. Per the germline V gene, CDR1 is SEHNR and CDR2 is FQNEAQ (reference sequence). CDR3 length: 14 amino acids. CDR3 loop: CASSSRVMGETQYF. The CDR3 nucleotides are TGTGCCAGCAGCTCCAGGGTAATGGGAGAGACCCAGTACTTC.

This clonotype has at least ten counts. The CDR3 loop reads CASSPDSQVQYF. The CDR3 DNA sequence: TGCGCCAGCAGCCCGGACAGTCAAGTTCAGTACTTC. The V call is TRBV5-1, the J call TRBJ2-7; D possibly corresponds to TRBD1 (6 bases). The CDR3 covers 12 residues. Trimming took 4 bases from V and 10 from J, leaving 15 bases between them. CDR1 is SGHRS and CDR2 is YFSETQ in the germline V gene.

V is TRBV6-1 and J is TRBJ2-7; no definite D call. The V gene lost 7 bases and the J gene lost 6 bases, with 10 bases spanning the gap. This CDR3 has 11 residues. Germline V gives CDR1 MNHNS, CDR2 SASEGT. CDR3 nucleotide sequence: TGTGCCAGCAAGGCTGGCGGCGAGCAGTACTTC. Its translation: CASKAGGEQYF.

This clonotype was counted many times. V and J are TRBV12-3 or TRBV12-4 and TRBJ1-2; a possible D gene is TRBD1 (6 bases). CDR3 length: 13 residues. Trimming pared 5 bases from V and 4 bases from J, leaving 11 bases between. CDR3: CASSPGTSYGYTF. In DNA, the CDR3 is TGTGCCAGCAGTCCCGGGACATCCTATGGCTACACCTTC.

This clonotype was detected many times. V usage is TRBV28 and J usage is TRBJ2-2; D is undetermined. CDR1 and CDR2 (germline): MDHEN, SYDVKM. The V gene lost 6 bases and the J gene lost 2 bases, with 16 bases spanning the gap. This CDR3 is built from 16 residues. The CDR3 region is CASRPSLTKNTGELFF. The DNA of the CDR3 is TGTGCCAGCAGACCCAGCCTTACTAAAAACACCGGGGAGCTGTTTTTT. The complete variable domain, with remaining parts taken from reference TRBV28 and TRBJ2-2, reads DVKVTQSSRYLVKRTGEKVFLECVQDMDHENMFWYRQDPGLGLRLIYFSYDVKMKEKGDIPEGYSVSREKKERFSLILESASTNQTSMYLCASRPSLTKNTGELFFGEGSRLTVL.

This clonotype was recorded many times. The chain carries TRBV4-3 and TRBJ1-2; D not certain. The CDR3 runs 14 residues. Trimming took 0 bases from V and 3 from J, leaving 8 bases between them. The germline CDR1 and CDR2 sequences are LGHNA and YSLEER. The CDR3 here is CASSQDSVDYGYTF. CDR3 coding DNA: TGCGCCAGCAGCCAAGATAGCGTTGACTATGGCTACACCTTC.

This clonotype has at least ten counts. The V and J genes are TRBV6-2 or TRBV6-3 and TRBJ1-1, with D perhaps matching TRBD1 (5 bases). The CDR3 has 13 amino acids. V was pared by 10 bases and J by 6 bases, with 18 bases between. Germline loops: CDR1 MNHEY, CDR2 SVGEGT. Here the CDR3 reads CAISDNFDSEAFF. The CDR3 DNA reads TGTGCCATTTCGGACAATTTCGACTCTGAAGCTTTCTTT.

This clonotype was seen many times. This rearrangement joins TRBV28 to TRBJ1-1; TRBD1 matches at 7 bases. J gave up 0 bases and V 5 bases, and 6 bases lay outside the gene matches. Germline V gene lookup returns CDR1 MDHEN and CDR2 SYDVKM. There are 15 residues in the CDR3. The CDR3 sequence: CASSTHGTVNTEAFF. DNA of the CDR3: TGTGCCAGCAGTACTCACGGGACAGTGAACACTGAAGCTTTCTTT.

This clonotype has ten or more counts. The chain uses TRBV6-1 and TRBJ2-3; D call uncertain. This CDR3 is 13 amino acids long. V lost 6 bases and J lost 1, with 8 bases in between. The V gene's germline CDR1 is MNHNS and CDR2 SASEGT. CDR3 DNA: TGTGCCAGCAGAAGCACCCGCACAGATACGCAGTATTTT. It translates to CASRSTRTDTQYF.

A note on this clonotype: No conserved phenylalanine or tryptophan ends this CDR3, so it is likely a read error. The rearrangement joins TRBV4-1 to TRBJ1-1, with D possibly being TRBD1 (5 bases). Germline CDR1 is MGHRA and CDR2 is YSYEKL. The CDR3 runs to 13 residues. CDR3 bases: TGCGCCAGCAGCCCGGGACGGAACACTGGAGCTTTCTCT. Its protein product is CASSPGRNTGAFS.

Concerning this clonotype: The CDR3 ends on some other residue instead of the conserved phenylalanine or tryptophan, so this is likely a read error. The chain is built from TRBV10-3 and TRBJ1-5; D is unresolved. CDR1 ENHRY and CDR2 SYGVKD come from the germline V gene. The germline V and J ends were trimmed by 3 bases and 3 bases, with 12 bases remaining between them. CDR3 length: 15 residues. In DNA, the CDR3 is TGTGCCATCAGTGAAGGAGGTTTGAACAATCAGCCCCAGCATTGT. Its translation: CAISEGGLNNQPQHC.

For this clonotype: With a much larger clone just one base away, this may be a read error. The chain joins TRBV13 to TRBJ1-3; tentative D call: TRBD1 (5 bases). V lost 6 bases and J 3 bases, leaving 12 bases between the germline ends. Germline assignment: CDR1 PRHDT and CDR2 FYEKMQ (reference sequence). The CDR3 extends over 14 amino acids. CDR3 amino acids: CASRTGTDGNTIYF. DNA for the CDR3: TGTGCCAGCAGAACCGGGACGGATGGAAACACCATATATTTT.